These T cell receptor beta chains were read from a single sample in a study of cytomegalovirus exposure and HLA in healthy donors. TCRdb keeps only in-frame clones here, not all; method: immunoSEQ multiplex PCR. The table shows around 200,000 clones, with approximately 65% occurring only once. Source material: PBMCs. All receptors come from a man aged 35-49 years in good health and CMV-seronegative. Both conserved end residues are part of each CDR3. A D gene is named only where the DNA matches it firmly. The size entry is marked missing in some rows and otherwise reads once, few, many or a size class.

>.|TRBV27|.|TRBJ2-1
TGTGCCAGCAGGTCTTTGAGAAGGGGCTCGGATGAGCAGTTCTTC
CASRSLRRGSDEQFF
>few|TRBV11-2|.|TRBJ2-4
TGTGCCAGCACCCCCGGGACTGCCAAAAACATTCAGTACTTC
CASTPGTAKNIQYF
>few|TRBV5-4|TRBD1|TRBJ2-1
TGTGCCAGCAGCCTGGACAGGGGCGGGTACAATGAGCAGTTCTTC
CASSLDRGGYNEQFF
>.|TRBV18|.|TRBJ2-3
TGTGCCACTCAGGGGGGTAGCACAGATACGCAGTATTTT
CATQGGSTDTQYF
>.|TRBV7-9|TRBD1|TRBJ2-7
TGTGCCAGCAGCTTAGTCTTGTCTCCGGGACAGAGCTCCTACGAGCAGTACTTC
CASSLVLSPGQSSYEQYF
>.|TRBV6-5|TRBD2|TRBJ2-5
TGTGCCAGCAGTTACTCGACTAGCGGGAGAGAGACCCAGTACTTC
CASSYSTSGRETQYF
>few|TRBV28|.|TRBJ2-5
TGTGCCAGCAGCGCGGATCCACGGACCCAGTACTTC
CASSADPRTQYF
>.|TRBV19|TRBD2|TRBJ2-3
TGTGCCAGTAGTATAGATCTAATGGGACTAGCGGGGGGCACAGATACGCAGTATTTT
CASSIDLMGLAGGTDTQYF
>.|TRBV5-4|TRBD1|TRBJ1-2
TGTGCCAGCAGCTTGGAGACAGGGTCCGGCTACACCTTC
CASSLETGSGYTF
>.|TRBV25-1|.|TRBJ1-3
TGTGCCAGCAGTGAACGGCCGGGGAGCCCCTCTGGAAACACCATATATTTT
CASSERPGSPSGNTIYF
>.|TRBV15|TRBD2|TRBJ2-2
TGTGCCACCAGCAGATGGTCTAGCGGGAGTTACACCGGGGAGCTGTTTTTT
CATSRWSSGSYTGELFF
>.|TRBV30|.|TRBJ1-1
TGTGCCTGGAGTTCAGGGGTTACTGAAGCTTTCTTT
CAWSSGVTEAFF
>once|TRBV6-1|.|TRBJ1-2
TGTGCCAGCAATACAGGGTACGACTATGGCTACACCTTC
CASNTGYDYGYTF
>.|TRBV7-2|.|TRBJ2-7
TGTGCCAGCAGCTTAGGGCAGGTACCAAACGAGCAGTACTTC
CASSLGQVPNEQYF
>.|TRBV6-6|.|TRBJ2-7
TGTGCCAGCAGTTACGAGAGGAGCGAGCAGTACTTC
CASSYERSEQYF
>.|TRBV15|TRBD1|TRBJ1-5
TGTGCCACCCAGGGGGCGCGGGACAATCAGCCCCAGCATTTT
CATQGARDNQPQHF
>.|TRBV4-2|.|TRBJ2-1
TGTGCCAGCAGCCAAGGAGGATCGGCTGGGCAGTTCTTC
CASSQGGSAGQFF
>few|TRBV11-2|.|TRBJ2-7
TGTGCCAGCAGATCTGAAGTGGGCTCAGCCTACGAGCAGTACTTC
CASRSEVGSAYEQYF
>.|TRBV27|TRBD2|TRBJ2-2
TGTGCCAGCGGTTTAATTCTAGCGGGAGTCGGGACCGGGGAGCTGTTTTTT
CASGLILAGVGTGELFF
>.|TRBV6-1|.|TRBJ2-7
TGTGCCAGCATGAGGGATAGGAGCTCCTACGAGCAGTACTTC
CASMRDRSSYEQYF
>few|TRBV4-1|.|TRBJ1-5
TGCGCCAGCACCCCGGGGGGAGTAAACGGCAATCAGCCCCAGCATTTT
CASTPGGVNGNQPQHF
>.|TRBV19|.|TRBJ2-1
TGTGCCAGTAGTATATTGGTAGCCTCTCTTAGTATCGACAATGAGCAGTTCTTC
CASSILVASLSIDNEQFF
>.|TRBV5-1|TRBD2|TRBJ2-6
TGCGCCAGCAGCCCTGGGACTAGCGCTGGGGCCAACGTCCTGACTTTC
CASSPGTSAGANVLTF
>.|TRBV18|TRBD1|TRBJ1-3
TGTGCCAGCTTACCCGGGACAGGGGTTGGAAACACCATATATTTT
CASLPGTGVGNTIYF
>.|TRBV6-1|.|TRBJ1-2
TGTGCCAGCAGGGTAACTTCTAACTATGGCTACACCTTC
CASRVTSNYGYTF
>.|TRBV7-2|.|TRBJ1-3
TGTGCCAGCAGCTTAGCGTCCCAGGGGCAAGTTGTGGGAAACACCATATATTTT
CASSLASQGQVVGNTIYF
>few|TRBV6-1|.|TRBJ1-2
TGTGCCAGCAGTGAAGCTGGCGGTTATGGCTACACCTTC
CASSEAGGYGYTF
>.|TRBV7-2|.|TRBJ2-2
TGTGCCAGCGGTGAGAGTTCGAGCACCGGGGAGCTGTTTTTT
CASGESSSTGELFF
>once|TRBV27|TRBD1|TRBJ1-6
TGTGCCAGCGGATTAAGACAGGGTTCTTATAATTCACCCCTCCACTTT
CASGLRQGSYNSPLHF